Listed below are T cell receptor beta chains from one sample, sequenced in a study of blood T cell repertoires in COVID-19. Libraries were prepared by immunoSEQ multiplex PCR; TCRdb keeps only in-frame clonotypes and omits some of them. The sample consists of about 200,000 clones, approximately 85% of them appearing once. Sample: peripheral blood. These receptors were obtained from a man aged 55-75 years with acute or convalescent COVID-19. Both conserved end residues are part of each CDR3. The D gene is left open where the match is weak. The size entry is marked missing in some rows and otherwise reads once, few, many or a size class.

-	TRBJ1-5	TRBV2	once	TGTGCCAGCAGTGAACGGTCCGAGCCCCAGCCCCAGCATTTT	CASSERSEPQPQHF
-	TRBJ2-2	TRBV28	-	TGTGCCAGCAGTTTGTCCAGGGACTCCACCGGGGAGCTGTTTTTT	CASSLSRDSTGELFF
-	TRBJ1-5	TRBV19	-	TGTGCCAGTAGTAAACAGGGAGGCAATCAGCCCCAGCATTTT	CASSKQGGNQPQHF
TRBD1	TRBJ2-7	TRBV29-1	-	TGCAGCGTTCTTGCGACAGGGCAGGGCGAGCAGTACTTC	CSVLATGQGEQYF
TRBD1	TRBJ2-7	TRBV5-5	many	TGTGCCAGCAGCTTGATAGGACAGGCCAACTACGAGCAGTACTTC	CASSLIGQANYEQYF
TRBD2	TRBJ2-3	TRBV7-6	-	TGTGCCAGCAGCTGGGGTTCTGGGGAGGGGACAGATACGCAGTATTTT	CASSWGSGEGTDTQYF
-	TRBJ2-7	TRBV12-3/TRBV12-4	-	TGTGCCAGCAGCCCCACAGGGCCCTACGAGCAGTACTTC	CASSPTGPYEQYF
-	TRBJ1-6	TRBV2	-	TGTGCCAGCACAACCGGGGGCTATAATTCACCCCTCCACTTT	CASTTGGYNSPLHF
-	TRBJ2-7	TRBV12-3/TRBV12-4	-	TGTGCCAGCAGTGGGACATACGAGCAGTACTTC	CASSGTYEQYF
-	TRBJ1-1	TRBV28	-	TGTGCCAGCAGTTCCTCACGGGAGGGGGTGGGTGAAGCTTTCTTT	CASSSSREGVGEAFF